Described below is a single TCR beta chain sequence and its context. This CDR3 is built from 14 residues. CDR1 MNHNY and CDR2 SVGAGI come from the germline V gene (reference sequence). Trimming at V came to 8 bases and at J to 6 bases, leaving 7 bases not matched to a gene. The data originate from a study of blood T cell repertoires in COVID-19. Sequenced by immunoSEQ multiplex PCR; TCRdb stores in-frame clones only, minus some. The table has 160,000 or so clones, 80% to 85% seen once. The sequenced sample consisted of PBMCs or T cells enriched from blood (not recorded which). The chain carries TRBV6-6 and TRBJ2-1; 10 bases agree with TRBD1. The source is a woman aged 50 to 60 who had recovered from COVID-19. CDR3 region: CASLSGTGVNEQFF. The CDR3 DNA reads TGTGCCAGCCTTTCCGGGACAGGGGTCAATGAGCAGTTCTTC.